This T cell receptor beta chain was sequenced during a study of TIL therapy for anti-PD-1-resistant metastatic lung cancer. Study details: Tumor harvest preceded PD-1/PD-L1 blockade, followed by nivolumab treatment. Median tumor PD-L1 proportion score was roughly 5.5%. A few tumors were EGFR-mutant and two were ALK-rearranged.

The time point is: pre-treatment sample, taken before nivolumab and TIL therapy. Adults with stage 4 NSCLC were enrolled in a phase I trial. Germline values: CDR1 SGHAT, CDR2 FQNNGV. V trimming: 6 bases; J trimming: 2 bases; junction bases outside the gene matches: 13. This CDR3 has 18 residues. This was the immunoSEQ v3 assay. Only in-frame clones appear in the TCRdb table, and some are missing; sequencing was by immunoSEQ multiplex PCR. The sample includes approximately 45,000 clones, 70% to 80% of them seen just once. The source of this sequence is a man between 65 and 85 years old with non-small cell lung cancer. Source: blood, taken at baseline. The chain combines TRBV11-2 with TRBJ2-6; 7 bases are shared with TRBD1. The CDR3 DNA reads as TGTGCCAGCAGGAGACAGGGAACCCGGACAACTGGGGCCAACGTCCTGACTTTC. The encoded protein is CASRRQGTRTTGANVLTF.